Shown below are 10 T cell receptor beta chains from a single sample sequenced in a study of response to subunit inactivated influenza vaccine. TCRdb independently ran MiXCR on the RT-PCR reads; one entry per CDR3 protein. This table holds roughly 500,000 distinct CDR3 sequences, less than 30% found once. The sequencing here drew on CD4+ T cells sorted from PBMCs, taken 5 days after vaccination. These receptor sequences come from a man between 45 and 60 years old who received an inactivated influenza vaccine.

This clonotype has just a few counts. The chain has TRBV6-1 and TRBJ2-6; 13 bases fit TRBD2. V trimming: 6 bases; J trimming: 3 bases; junction bases outside the gene matches: 8. Germline V gives CDR1 MNHNS, CDR2 SASEGT. The CDR3 contains 18 residues. The CDR3 region is CASRRTSGRALGANVLTF. CDR3 bases: TGTGCCAGCAGGCGAACTAGCGGGAGGGCACTTGGGGCCAACGTCCTGACTTTC.

This clonotype was observed a handful of times. The J gene is TRBJ2-6, the V gene TRBV10-3; TRBD1 matches at 7 bases. With 1 base clipped from V and 0 bases from J, the junction kept 15 bases outside the gene matches. From germline, CDR1 is ENHRY and CDR2 SYGVKD. The CDR3 has 21 residues. DNA for the CDR3: TGTGCCATCAGTGAGTACGGACAGGCCACGGCCTCTGGCTCTGGGGCCAACGTCCTGACTTTC. Translated: CAISEYGQATASGSGANVLTF.

This clonotype was counted only a few times. The chain joins TRBV20-1 to TRBJ2-5; TRBD2 is a possible D gene (7 bases). CDR3 length: 13 residues. V was shortened by 2 bases and J by 5 bases, with 12 bases between the two germline ends. Germline V lookup: CDR1 DFQATT, CDR2 SNEGSKA (reference sequence). Here the CDR3 reads CSARRGARETQYF. DNA for the CDR3: TGCAGTGCTAGACGGGGGGCTCGGGAGACCCAGTACTTC.

This clonotype was counted only a few times. The chain joins TRBV20-1 to TRBJ2-3; unclear D gene. The CDR3 runs to 11 residues. Trimming removed 5 bases at V and 6 bases at J, with 9 bases between. Germline lookup yields CDR1 DFQATT and CDR2 SNEGSKA (reference sequence). The CDR3 nucleotides are TGCAGTGCTCCCCATGGGGATACGCAGTATTTT. Its protein is CSAPHGDTQYF.

A few counts support this clonotype. This rearrangement joins TRBV27 to TRBJ1-1, with a possible D match to TRBD1 (5 bases). Germline loops: CDR1 MNHEY, CDR2 SMNVEV (reference sequence). The length of the CDR3 is 13 residues. Trimming took 3 bases from V and 5 from J, leaving 10 bases between them. The CDR3 here is CASSFRGRTEAFF. The CDR3 nucleotides are TGTGCCAGCAGTTTTCGGGGGAGGACTGAAGCTTTCTTT.

CDR3 sequence: CSATTSGGRQPQHF. CDR3 DNA: TGCAGTGCCACCACAAGTGGGGGTAGGCAGCCCCAGCATTTT. The rearrangement links TRBV20-1 to TRBJ1-5; maybe TRBD1 (5 bases). The CDR3 spans 14 residues. CDR1 DFQATT and CDR2 SNEGSKA come from the germline V gene (reference sequence). V gave up 6 bases and J gave up 7 bases, with 19 bases separating them.

This clonotype appeared many times. The chain employs TRBV12-3 or TRBV12-4 and TRBJ2-5; the D gene is possibly TRBD1 (5 bases). The CDR3 consists of 11 residues. V lost 8 bases and J lost 5, with 9 bases in between. This chain's CDR3 is CASQGRETQYF. The DNA of the CDR3 is TGTGCCAGCCAGGGTCGGGAGACCCAGTACTTC.

The sample holds many counts of this clonotype. The chain employs TRBV7-9 and TRBJ2-1, with D tentatively TRBD1 (5 bases). The CDR3 is 12 amino acids. The V gene lost 2 bases and the J gene lost 10 bases, with 9 bases spanning the gap. CDR1 SEHNR and CDR2 FQNEAQ come from the germline V gene (reference sequence). The CDR3 sequence is CASSLIGAEQFF. In DNA, the CDR3 is TGTGCCAGCAGCTTAATTGGGGCAGAGCAGTTCTTC.

CDR3 nucleotides: TGCAGTGCCCCCCGAGTTAGCGGAAGCTCCTACAATGAGCAGTTCTTC. This translates into CSAPRVSGSSYNEQFF. The chain employs TRBV20-1 and TRBJ2-1; D might be TRBD2 (6 bases). From germline, CDR1 is DFQATT and CDR2 SNEGSKA (reference sequence). Between the trimmed V and J ends, which lost 6 bases and 0 bases, there was a span of 18 bases. This CDR3 spans 16 amino acids.

The V gene is TRBV12-3 or TRBV12-4, the J gene TRBJ1-5; D gene unclear. CDR3 length: 14 amino acids. V lost 3 bases to trimming and J lost 3 bases, with 9 bases between them. The CDR3, as DNA: TGTGCCAGCAGTTTGGAAGGCTACAATCAGCCCCAGCATTTT. Amino acids: CASSLEGYNQPQHF.